A selection of T cell receptor beta chains follows, all from one sample in a study of T cells after yellow fever vaccination. MiXCR, run by TCRdb on the 5' RACE reads, gives a single entry per CDR3 protein. Of hundreds of thousands of distinct CDR3 sequences listed, around 12% are singletons. This specimen was PBMCs, taken on the day of the yellow fever booster vaccination. The receptors originated from a young man who received the YFV17D yellow fever vaccine. Both conserved end residues are trimmed from each CDR3. The size field is filled for only some rows; it gives once, few, many or a size class.

v_call	j_call	clone_size	cdr3_aa
TRBV7-6	TRBJ2-1	NA	ASSLGTSGNFYNEQF
TRBV2	TRBJ2-1	few	ARGLGLINEQF
TRBV7-9	TRBJ2-7	NA	ASSSLWVRESSYEQY
TRBV18	TRBJ2-7	few	ASSPTSGTSYEQY
TRBV7-2	TRBJ2-5	NA	ASSFSSGATQY
TRBV7-2	TRBJ1-6	few	ASSPDQPSPLH
TRBV6-4	TRBJ2-2	few	ASSGGTHTGELF
TRBV9	TRBJ1-2	few	ASSVTPTDPYGYT
TRBV5-5	TRBJ2-5	NA	ASGKSTETQY
TRBV20-1	TRBJ2-7	few	SARGQFSYEQY
TRBV28	TRBJ2-6	NA	ASRQGASGANVLT
TRBV2	TRBJ2-2	few	ASNPRPNGELF
TRBV4-2	TRBJ2-7	NA	ASSQDSTSGGKEQY
TRBV6-1	TRBJ1-2	few	ASSTRGRRGYT
TRBV7-9	TRBJ1-4	NA	ASSVTGEEHQLF
TRBV6-1	TRBJ2-1	NA	ASRSTIGGSSYNEQF
TRBV27	TRBJ2-2	few	ANPKGLNTGELF
TRBV25-1	TRBJ2-3	NA	ASSQTRIAGGPFADTQY
TRBV6-1	TRBJ1-4	NA	ASSGPGQANEKLF
TRBV6-1	TRBJ2-1	NA	ASRTTGTGTYNEQF
TRBV7-3	TRBJ2-5	NA	ASKSSGDSETQY
TRBV7-9	TRBJ2-7	NA	ASSRLAPEQY
TRBV30	TRBJ2-7	few	AQSAGFSYEQY